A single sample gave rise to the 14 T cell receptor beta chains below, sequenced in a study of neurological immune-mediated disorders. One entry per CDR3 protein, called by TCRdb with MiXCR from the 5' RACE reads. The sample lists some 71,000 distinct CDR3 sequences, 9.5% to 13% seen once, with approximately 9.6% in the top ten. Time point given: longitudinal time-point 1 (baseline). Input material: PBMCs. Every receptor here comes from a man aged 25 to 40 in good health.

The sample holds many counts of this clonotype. CDR3 protein: CSARAGTSAYSYEQYF. CDR3 bases: TGCAGTGCTAGAGCGGGGACTAGCGCCTATTCCTACGAGCAGTACTTC. The chain is built from TRBV20-1 and TRBJ2-7; 10 nucleotides match TRBD2. V was clipped by 1 base and J by 1 base; unmatched bases: 7. CDR3 length: 16 amino acids. Germline lookup yields CDR1 DFQATT and CDR2 SNEGSKA (reference sequence).

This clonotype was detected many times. For the CDR3, the DNA is TGCGCCAGCTCCGAAGACGGAAGGGGAGCTGGAAACACCATATATTTT. Protein product: CASSEDGRGAGNTIYF. The chain joins TRBV5-1 to TRBJ1-3; weak D call: TRBD1 (5 bases). The CDR3 is 16 amino acids. Between the trimmed V and J ends, which lost 7 bases and 2 bases, there was a span of 19 bases. Germline assignment: CDR1 SGHRS and CDR2 YFSETQ.

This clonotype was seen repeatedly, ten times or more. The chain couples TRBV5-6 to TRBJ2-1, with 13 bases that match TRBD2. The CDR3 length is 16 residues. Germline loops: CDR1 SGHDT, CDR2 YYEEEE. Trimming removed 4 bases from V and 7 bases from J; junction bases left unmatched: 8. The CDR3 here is CASSGNGLAGVNEQFF. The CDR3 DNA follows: TGTGCCAGCAGCGGCAACGGACTAGCGGGAGTTAATGAGCAGTTCTTC.

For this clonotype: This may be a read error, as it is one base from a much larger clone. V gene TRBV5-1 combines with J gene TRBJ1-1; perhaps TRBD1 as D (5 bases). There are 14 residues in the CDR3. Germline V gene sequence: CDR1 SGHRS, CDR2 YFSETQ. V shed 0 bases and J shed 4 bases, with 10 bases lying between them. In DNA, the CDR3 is TGCGCCAGCAGCTTGGTACAGGTGGCCACTGAAGCTTTCTTT. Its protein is CASSLVQVATEAFF.

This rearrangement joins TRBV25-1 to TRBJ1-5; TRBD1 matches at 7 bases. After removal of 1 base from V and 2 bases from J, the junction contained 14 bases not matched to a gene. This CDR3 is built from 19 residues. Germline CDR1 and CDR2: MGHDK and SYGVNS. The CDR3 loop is CASSESALAQGDRNQPQHF. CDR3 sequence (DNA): TGTGCCAGCAGTGAATCCGCGTTGGCTCAGGGGGATCGCAATCAGCCCCAGCATTTT.

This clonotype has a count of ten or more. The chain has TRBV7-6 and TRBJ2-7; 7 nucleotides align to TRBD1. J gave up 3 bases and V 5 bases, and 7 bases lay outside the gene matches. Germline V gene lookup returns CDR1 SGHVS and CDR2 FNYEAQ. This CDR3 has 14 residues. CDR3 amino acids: CASSLRTGYYEQYF. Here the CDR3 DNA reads TGTGCCAGCAGCCTCCGGACAGGATACTACGAGCAGTACTTC.

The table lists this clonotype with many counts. The CDR3 DNA reads TGTGCCAGCAGCGGACAGGGCCTCTATGGCTACACCTTC. Translating it yields CASSGQGLYGYTF. The gene calls are TRBV6-2 or TRBV6-3 and TRBJ1-2; the match to TRBD1 covers 8 bases. V lost 6 bases, J lost 4 bases, and 4 bases stayed unmatched. The CDR3 covers 13 residues. The germline CDR1 and CDR2 sequences are MNHEY and SVGEGT.

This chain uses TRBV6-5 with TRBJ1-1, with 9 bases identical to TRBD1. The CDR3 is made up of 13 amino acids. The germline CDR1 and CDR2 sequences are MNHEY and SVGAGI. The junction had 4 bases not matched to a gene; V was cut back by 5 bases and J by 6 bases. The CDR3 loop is CASSLGQGPEAFF. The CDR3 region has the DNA TGTGCCAGCAGTCTGGGACAGGGACCTGAAGCTTTCTTT.

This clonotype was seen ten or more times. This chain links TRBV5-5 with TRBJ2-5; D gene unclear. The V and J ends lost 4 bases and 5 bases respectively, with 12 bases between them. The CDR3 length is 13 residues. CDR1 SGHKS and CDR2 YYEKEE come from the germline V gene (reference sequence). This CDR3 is CASSPNHGETQYF. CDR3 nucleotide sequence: TGTGCCAGCAGCCCGAACCACGGGGAGACCCAGTACTTC.

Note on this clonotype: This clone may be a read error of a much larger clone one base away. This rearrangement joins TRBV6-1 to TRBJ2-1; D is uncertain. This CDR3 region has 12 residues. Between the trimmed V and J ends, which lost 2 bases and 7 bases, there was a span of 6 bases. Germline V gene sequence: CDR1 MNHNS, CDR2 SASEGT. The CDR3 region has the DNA TGTGCCAGCAGTGAAACATTAAATGAGCAGTTCTTC. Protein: CASSETLNEQFF.

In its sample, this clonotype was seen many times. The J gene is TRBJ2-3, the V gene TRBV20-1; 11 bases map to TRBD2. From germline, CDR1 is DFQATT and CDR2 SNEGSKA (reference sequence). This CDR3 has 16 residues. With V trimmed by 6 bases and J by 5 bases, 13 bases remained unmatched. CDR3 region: CSASTLAGGPGDTQYF. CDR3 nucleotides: TGCAGTGCGTCTACCCTAGCGGGAGGCCCGGGAGATACGCAGTATTTT.

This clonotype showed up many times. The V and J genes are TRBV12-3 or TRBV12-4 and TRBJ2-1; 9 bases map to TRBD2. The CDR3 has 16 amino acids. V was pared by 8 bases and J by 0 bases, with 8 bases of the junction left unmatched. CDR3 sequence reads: CASPHCSGSSYNEQFF. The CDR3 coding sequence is TGTGCCAGCCCCCACTGTAGCGGGAGCTCCTACAATGAGCAGTTCTTC.

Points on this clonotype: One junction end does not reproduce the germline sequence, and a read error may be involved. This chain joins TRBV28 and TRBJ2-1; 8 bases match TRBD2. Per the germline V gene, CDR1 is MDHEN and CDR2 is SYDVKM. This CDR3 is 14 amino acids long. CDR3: CVSNTGTSYNEQFF. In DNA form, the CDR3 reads TGTGTCAGCAATACCGGGACTAGCTACAATGAGCAGTTCTTC.

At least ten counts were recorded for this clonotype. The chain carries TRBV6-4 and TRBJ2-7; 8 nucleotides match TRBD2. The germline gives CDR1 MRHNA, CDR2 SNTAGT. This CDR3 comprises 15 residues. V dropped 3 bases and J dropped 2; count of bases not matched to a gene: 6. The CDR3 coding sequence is TGTGCCAGCAGTGAGGCCGCTAGCGGGCCCTACGAGCAGTACTTC. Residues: CASSEAASGPYEQYF.